This T cell receptor beta chain comes out of a study of T cells in tuberculosis. Profiling relied on immunoSEQ multiplex PCR, and the TCRdb table lists in-frame clones only, not all of them. The sample holds about 58,000 clones; roughly 90% are singletons and the top ten take less than 25%. Cells were sorted from thawed PBMC rested overnight and stained with GMM-loaded CD1B tetramer, viability dye and anti-CD3. CD1B tetramers were loaded with Rhodococcus equi-derived C32 glucose monomycolate. Trimming took off 4 bases at V and 5 bases at J, with 25 bases between the two ends. CDR1 SGHRS and CDR2 YFSETQ come from the germline V gene. This CDR3 spans 18 amino acids.

The V call is TRBV5-1, the J call TRBJ2-1, with a weak D call TRBD2 (5 bases). Sequenced material: CD1b-GMM tetramer-negative cells sorted from PBMCs. This TCR came from an adult woman with latent tuberculosis. The CDR3 bases are TGCGCCAGCAGCGTAACAAGCCCCAGCGGCCTTTTTAACAATGAGCAGTTCTTC. Translation: CASSVTSPSGLFNNEQFF.